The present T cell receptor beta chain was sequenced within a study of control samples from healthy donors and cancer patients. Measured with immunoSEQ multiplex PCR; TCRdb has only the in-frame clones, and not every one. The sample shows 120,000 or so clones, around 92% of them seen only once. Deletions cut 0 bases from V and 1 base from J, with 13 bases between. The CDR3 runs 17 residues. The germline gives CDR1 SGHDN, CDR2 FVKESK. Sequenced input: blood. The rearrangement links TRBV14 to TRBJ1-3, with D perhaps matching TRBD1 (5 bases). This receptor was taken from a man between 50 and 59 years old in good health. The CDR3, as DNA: TGTGCCAGCAGCCAAGACCTCGAGGGGCCTTCTGGAAACACCATATATTTT. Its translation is CASSQDLEGPSGNTIYF.